The sequence of this T cell receptor beta chain was determined in a study of blood T cell repertoires in COVID-19. Across the study: COVID-19 samples collected from the United States, Italy and Spain covered acute and convalescent phases. PBMCs, B-cell-depleted T cells, or T cells were the source of the cDNA or gDNA that made up the material.

TCRdb's table, derived via immunoSEQ multiplex PCR, lists solely in-frame clones and lacks some. The sample lists 150,000 to 200,000 clones, just under 90% occurring once. This CDR3 has 18 amino acids. This clone occurred a few times. V gene TRBV21-1 combines with J gene TRBJ1-5; the D call of TRBD1 is as the table states it, not checked on the DNA. TRBV21-1 is given as a pseudogene. The clonotype originates from a man aged 18 to 29 with active or convalescent COVID-19. Material for sequencing was peripheral blood. The CDR3 sequence is CASTDWGQGVGDNQPQHF. The CDR3 region has the DNA TGTGCCAGCACCGATTGGGGACAGGGTGTGGGGGACAATCAGCCCCAGCATTTT.